This T cell receptor beta chain was recorded in a study of long-term antiretroviral therapy in people with HIV. As for this clone: Its matching antigen is unknown.

The CDR3 sequence is 11 residues long. Per the germline V gene, CDR1 is DFQATT and CDR2 is SNEGSKA (reference sequence). Study outcomes and limitations: Specimens of blood were obtained during 2004 to 2017, possibly under older ART regimens.

immunoSEQ v3.0 was run at survey level. Clones were sequenced by immunoSEQ multiplex PCR, and TCRdb holds only the in-frame ones, with some missing. The sample holds 14,000 or so clones, approximately 85% seen once. J is TRBJ2-3 and V is TRBV20-1, with D possibly matching TRBD2 (6 bases). The origin of this receptor is a man in his forties with HIV. The source material was unsorted PBMCs, sampled 6.2 years after starting antiretroviral therapy. In DNA, the CDR3 is TGCAGCGCACCCCGGGAGTTTACGCAGTATTTT. As protein: CSAPREFTQYF.